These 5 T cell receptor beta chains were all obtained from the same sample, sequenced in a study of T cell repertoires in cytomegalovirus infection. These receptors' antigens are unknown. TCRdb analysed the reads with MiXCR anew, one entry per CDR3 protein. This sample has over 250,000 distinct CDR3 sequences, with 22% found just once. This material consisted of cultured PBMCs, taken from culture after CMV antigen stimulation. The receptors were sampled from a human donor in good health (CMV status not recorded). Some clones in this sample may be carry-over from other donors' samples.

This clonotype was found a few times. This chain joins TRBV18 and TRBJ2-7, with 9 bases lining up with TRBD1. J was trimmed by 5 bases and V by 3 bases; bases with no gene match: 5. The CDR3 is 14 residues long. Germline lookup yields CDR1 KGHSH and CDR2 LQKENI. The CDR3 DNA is TGTGCCAGCTCACCCCGGGACAGGGACCACGAGCAGTACTTC. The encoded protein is CASSPRDRDHEQYF. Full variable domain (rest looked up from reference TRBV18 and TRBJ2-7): NAGVMQNPRHLVRRRGQEARLRCSPMKGHSHVYWYRQLPEEGLKFMVYLQKENIIDESGMPKERFSAEFPKEGPSILRIQQVVRGDSAAYFCASSPRDRDHEQYFGPGTRLTVT.

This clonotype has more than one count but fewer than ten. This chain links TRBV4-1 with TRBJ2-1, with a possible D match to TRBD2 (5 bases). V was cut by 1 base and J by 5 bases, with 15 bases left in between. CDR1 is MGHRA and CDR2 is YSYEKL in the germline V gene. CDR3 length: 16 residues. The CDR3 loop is CASSQAATNINNEQFF. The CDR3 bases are TGCGCCAGCAGCCAAGCCGCGACTAACATTAACAATGAGCAGTTCTTC.

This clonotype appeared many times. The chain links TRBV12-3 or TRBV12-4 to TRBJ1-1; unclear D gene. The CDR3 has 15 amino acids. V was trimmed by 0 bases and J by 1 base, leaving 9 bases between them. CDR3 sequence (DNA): TGTGCCAGCAGTTTAGCGATAGGGAAGAACACTGAAGCTTTCTTT. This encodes CASSLAIGKNTEAFF.

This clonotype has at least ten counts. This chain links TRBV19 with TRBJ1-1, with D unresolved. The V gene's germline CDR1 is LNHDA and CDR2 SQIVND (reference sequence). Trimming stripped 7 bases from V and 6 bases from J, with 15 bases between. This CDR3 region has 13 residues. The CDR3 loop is CASMKVMVPEAFF. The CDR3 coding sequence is TGTGCCAGTATGAAAGTTATGGTCCCTGAAGCTTTCTTT.

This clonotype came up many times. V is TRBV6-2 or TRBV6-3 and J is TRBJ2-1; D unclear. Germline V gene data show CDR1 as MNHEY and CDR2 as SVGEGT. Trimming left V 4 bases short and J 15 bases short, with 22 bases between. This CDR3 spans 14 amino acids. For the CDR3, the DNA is TGTGCCAGCAGTTCAGTCCACCTAATATTGAGTCCGTTCTTC. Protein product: CASSSVHLILSPFF.